This T cell receptor beta chain was captured by sequencing in a study of blood T cell repertoires in COVID-19. About the research overall: Donors in the United States, Italy and Spain gave samples during acute or convalescent COVID-19. In each case, the material was cDNA or gDNA derived from T cells, B-cell-depleted T cells, or PBMCs.

V lost 6 bases to trimming and J lost 2 bases, with 13 bases between them. Germline CDR1 reads MNHEY; CDR2 reads SVGAGI. The CDR3 sequence is 14 residues long. Study processing details: Reference gene primers were amplified, and this amplification served to estimate nucleated cell counts. Method: immunoSEQ multiplex PCR; TCRdb's copy keeps in-frame clones and lacks some. The V and J calls and clone size are taken from that table; D and trimming were inferred from the DNA. The table records over 250,000 clones, under 90% of them present only once. Source material: peripheral blood. The source of this sequence is a man aged 45-60 years with acute or convalescent COVID-19. The genes are TRBV6-5 and TRBJ1-1; maybe TRBD1 (6 bases). The CDR3 is CASRVPGHNTEAFF. Written as DNA, the CDR3 is TGTGCCAGCAGGGTTCCGGGACACAACACTGAAGCTTTCTTT.